Below are 12 T cell receptor beta chains sequenced from a single sample in a study of T cell repertoires in cytomegalovirus infection. MiXCR was run by TCRdb on the reads, yielding one entry per CDR3 protein. The table includes about 900,000 distinct CDR3 sequences, about a third detected once. Their specific antigens are unknown. Specimen: cultured CD8+ T cells from PBMCs, collected from culture after CMV antigen stimulation. The receptor source for this set is a human donor in good health (CMV status not recorded). Some clones in this sample may be carry-over from other donors' samples.

This clonotype was seen a few times. V and J are TRBV29-1 and TRBJ2-2; TRBD2 might be the D (5 bases). Trimming shortened V by 1 base and J by 4 bases, and 13 bases separated the two germline ends. This CDR3 spans 15 amino acids. Per the germline V gene, CDR1 is SQVTM and CDR2 is ANQGSEA. Written as DNA, the CDR3 is TGCAGCGTTGAAGTTTTTAAAAGCGGCACCGGGGAGCTGTTTTTT. This sequence encodes CSVEVFKSGTGELFF.

The rearrangement links TRBV20-1 to TRBJ1-2; D might be TRBD1 (6 bases). The CDR3 is 12 residues long. Deletions cut 2 bases from V and 5 bases from J, with 9 bases between. Germline CDR1 DFQATT, CDR2 SNEGSKA (reference sequence). CDR3 residues: CSARPDSYGYTF. Written as DNA, the CDR3 is TGCAGTGCTAGACCGGACAGTTATGGCTACACCTTC.

The V call is TRBV29-1, the J call TRBJ1-2; TRBD1 matches at 11 bases. V dropped 0 bases and J dropped 4; count of bases not matched to a gene: 7. The length of the CDR3 is 16 residues. Germline lookup yields CDR1 SQVTM and CDR2 ANQGSEA. The CDR3 DNA is TGCAGCGTTGAAGATCGTGGACAGGGGGCCGGCTATGGCTACACCTTC. Protein sequence: CSVEDRGQGAGYGYTF.

With regard to this clonotype: One junction end disagrees with the germline gene, perhaps due to a read error. The chain joins TRBV15 to TRBJ2-1, with 7 bases lining up with TRBD1. CDR3 length equals 16 residues. Germline V gives CDR1 LNHNV, CDR2 YYDKDF (reference sequence). The DNA of the CDR3 is TGTGCCACCAACAGAGATCTAGGGGGCCCTAACAATGAGCAGTTCTTC. Translating gives CATNRDLGGPNNEQFF.

The V call is TRBV27, the J call TRBJ1-2, with D possibly matching TRBD1 (6 bases). Germline assignment: CDR1 MNHEY and CDR2 SMNVEV (reference sequence). The germline V and J ends were trimmed by 5 bases and 8 bases, with 15 bases remaining between them. The CDR3 has 13 residues. CDR3 sequence: CASSSTGLWGYTF. The CDR3 DNA follows: TGTGCCAGCAGTAGTACAGGGCTCTGGGGCTACACCTTC.

The chain carries TRBV25-1 and TRBJ2-1; D ambiguous. Trimming shortened V by 0 bases and J by 7 bases, and 10 bases separated the two germline ends. The V gene's germline CDR1 is MGHDK and CDR2 SYGVNS. The length of the CDR3 is 14 residues. The CDR3 DNA follows: TGTGCCAGCAGTGAATATACTTCGGTGAATGAGCAGTTCTTC. It is translated as CASSEYTSVNEQFF.

CDR3 sequence: CASKGGGTEAFF. Here the CDR3 DNA reads TGTGCTAGCAAGGGGGGGGGGACTGAAGCTTTCTTT. The chain recombines TRBV12-5 with TRBJ1-1; the D gene is possibly TRBD1 (6 bases). This CDR3 is 12 amino acids long. The V gene's germline CDR1 is LGHNT and CDR2 FRNRAP. The germline V and J ends were trimmed by 9 bases and 5 bases, with 13 bases remaining between them. The full variable domain, with the rest looked up from reference TRBV12-5 and TRBJ1-1, is DARVTQTPRHKVTEMGQEVTMRCQPILGHNTVFWYRQTMMQGLELLAYFRNRAPLDDSGMPKDRFSAEMPDATLATLKIQPSEPRDSAVYFCASKGGGTEAFFGQGTRLTVV.

The gene calls are TRBV6-6 and TRBJ1-2; D not resolved. The V end was cut by 6 bases, the J end by 0 bases, with 14 bases between. The CDR3 totals 15 residues. Looked up from germline, CDR1 is MNHNY and CDR2 is SVGAGI (reference sequence). The CDR3 reads CASSRGLLANYGYTF. The CDR3 bases are TGTGCCAGCAGCCGAGGACTGCTGGCTAACTATGGCTACACCTTC.

This clonotype occurred a few times. CDR3 coding DNA: TGTGCCAGCAGTCCAGCTAGCGGGGGGTTCGAGCAGTACTTC. Protein product: CASSPASGGFEQYF. This sequence joins TRBV12-3 or TRBV12-4 and TRBJ2-7, with TRBD2 identical over 11 bases. The ends lost 5 bases at V and 6 bases at J; junction bases unmatched: 6. CDR3 length equals 14 residues.

This CDR3 is CASSVGDNNYGYTF. In DNA, the CDR3 is TGTGCCAGCAGCGTAGGGGATAACAACTATGGCTACACCTTC. The gene calls are TRBV9 and TRBJ1-2; D ambiguous. Germline V CDR1 and CDR2: SGDLS, YYNGEE. The V end was cut by 0 bases, the J end by 2 bases, with 8 bases between. CDR3 length: 14 residues.

About this clonotype itself: One end of the junction fails to match germline, which may point to a read error. The chain recombines TRBV11-2 with TRBJ1-3; weak D call: TRBD1 (5 bases). This CDR3 is 15 amino acids long. Per the germline V gene, CDR1 is SGHAT and CDR2 is FQNNGV. The CDR3 sequence: CACSPGRSSGNTIYF. In nucleotides, the CDR3 is TGTGCCTGCAGCCCGGGACGGAGCTCTGGAAACACCATATATTTT.

The chain uses TRBV19 and TRBJ2-3; either TRBD1 or TRBD2 may fit D (5 bases each). V was shortened by 5 bases and J by 4 bases, with 10 bases between the two germline ends. The CDR3 has 13 residues. Germline-derived CDR1 and CDR2 are LNHDA and SQIVND (reference sequence). The DNA of the CDR3 is TGTGCCAGTAGTTGGGGGTCTGCAGATACGCAGTATTTT. Translated, it gives CASSWGSADTQYF.